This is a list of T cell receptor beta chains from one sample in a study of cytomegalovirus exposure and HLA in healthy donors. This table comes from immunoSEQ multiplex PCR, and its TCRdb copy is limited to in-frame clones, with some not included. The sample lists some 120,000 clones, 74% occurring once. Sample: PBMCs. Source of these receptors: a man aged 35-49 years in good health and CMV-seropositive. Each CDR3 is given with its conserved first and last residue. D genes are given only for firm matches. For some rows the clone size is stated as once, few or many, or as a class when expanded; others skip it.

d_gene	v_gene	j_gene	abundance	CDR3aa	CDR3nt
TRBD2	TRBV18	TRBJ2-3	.	CASSPLPAASGGKYTQYF	TGTGCCAGCTCACCACTTCCCGCGGCTAGCGGGGGTAAATATACGCAGTATTTT
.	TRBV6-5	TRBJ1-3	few	CASTWAPLSGNTIYF	TGTGCCAGCACTTGGGCCCCGCTCTCTGGAAACACCATATATTTT
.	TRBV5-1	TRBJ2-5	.	CASSLAGGTDETQYF	TGCGCCAGCAGCTTGGCGGGCGGGACTGACGAGACCCAGTACTTC
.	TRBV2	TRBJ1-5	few	CASREGTLSNQPQHF	TGTGCCAGCAGGGAAGGGACTTTGAGCAATCAGCCCCAGCATTTT
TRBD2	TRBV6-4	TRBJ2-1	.	CASSDGAGAYNEQFF	TGTGCCAGCAGTGACGGTGCGGGGGCCTACAATGAGCAGTTCTTC
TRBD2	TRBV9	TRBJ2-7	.	CASSVDPGLAGIPYEQYF	TGTGCCAGCAGCGTAGATCCGGGACTAGCGGGAATCCCCTACGAGCAGTACTTC
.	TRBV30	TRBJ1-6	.	CAWSVTRDYNSPLHF	TGTGCCTGGAGTGTAACCAGAGACTACAATTCACCCCTCCACTTT
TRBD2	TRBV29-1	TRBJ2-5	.	CSVDGRTSAETQYF	TGCAGCGTTGATGGTCGGACTAGCGCGGAGACCCAGTACTTC
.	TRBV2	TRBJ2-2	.	CASSHRGPNTGELFF	TGTGCCAGCAGTCACCGAGGGCCGAACACCGGGGAGCTGTTTTTT
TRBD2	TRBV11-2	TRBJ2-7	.	CASSLIAGSYEQYF	TGTGCCAGCAGCTTAATAGCGGGTTCCTACGAGCAGTACTTC
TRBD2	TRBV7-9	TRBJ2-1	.	CASSPGLAGIRDEQFF	TGTGCCAGCAGCCCGGGACTAGCGGGGATACGGGATGAGCAGTTCTTC
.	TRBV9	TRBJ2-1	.	CAGPEGPYNEQFF	TGTGCCGGCCCGGAGGGGCCCTACAATGAGCAGTTCTTC
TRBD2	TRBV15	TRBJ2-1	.	CATSRQAGNNEQFF	TGTGCCACCAGCAGGCAAGCGGGGAACAATGAGCAGTTCTTC
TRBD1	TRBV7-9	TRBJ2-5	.	CASSLRGTGKETQYF	TGTGCCAGCAGCCTTAGGGGGACAGGTAAAGAGACCCAGTACTTC
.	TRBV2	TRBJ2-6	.	CASSHRGANVLTF	TGTGCCAGCAGCCACAGGGGGGCCAACGTCCTGACTTTC
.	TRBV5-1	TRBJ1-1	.	CASSSGRVPEPEAFF	TGCGCCAGCAGCTCCGGGCGGGTCCCTGAACCTGAAGCTTTCTTT
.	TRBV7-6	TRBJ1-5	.	CASSLFVPRGPQHF	TGTGCCAGCAGCTTATTCGTTCCTCGAGGACCCCAGCATTTT
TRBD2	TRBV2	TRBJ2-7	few	CASSDSKGLASEQYF	TGTGCCAGCAGTGATTCCAAAGGACTAGCATCCGAGCAGTACTTC
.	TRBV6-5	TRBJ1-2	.	CASKEVNYGYTF	TGTGCCAGCAAAGAGGTTAACTATGGCTACACCTTC
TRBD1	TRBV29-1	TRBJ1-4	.	CSVIDPGTGGEKLFF	TGCAGCGTAATCGATCCTGGGACAGGGGGAGAAAAACTGTTTTTT
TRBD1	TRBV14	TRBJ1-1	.	CASSFDRVLAFF	TGTGCCAGCAGCTTCGACAGGGTGTTGGCTTTCTTT
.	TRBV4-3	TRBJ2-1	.	CASSQDAQGWLYEQFF	TGCGCCAGCAGCCAAGATGCCCAGGGTTGGCTCTATGAGCAGTTCTTC
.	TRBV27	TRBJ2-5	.	CASSLSRSLGTQYF	TGTGCCAGCAGTTTATCCCGCAGCCTAGGGACCCAGTACTTC
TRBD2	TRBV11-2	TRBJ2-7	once	CASSSAGSGGSYEQYF	TGTGCCAGCAGCTCAGCGGGTAGCGGGGGTTCCTACGAGCAGTACTTC
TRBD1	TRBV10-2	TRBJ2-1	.	CASSEQPGGEQFF	TGCGCCAGCAGTGAGCAACCAGGGGGTGAGCAGTTCTTC
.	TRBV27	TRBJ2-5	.	CASSLSPIQETQYF	TGTGCCAGCAGTTTATCCCCCATCCAAGAGACCCAGTACTTC
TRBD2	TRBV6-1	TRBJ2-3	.	CASSFTSVSTDTQYF	TGTGCCAGCAGCTTTACTAGCGTGAGCACAGATACGCAGTATTTT
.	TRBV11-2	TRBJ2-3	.	CASSLAPASRGTDTQYF	TGTGCCAGCAGCTTAGCCCCGGCTAGCAGAGGCACAGATACGCAGTATTTT
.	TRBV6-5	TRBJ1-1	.	CASSYPSGIEAFF	TGTGCCAGCAGTTACCCATCGGGAATTGAAGCTTTCTTT
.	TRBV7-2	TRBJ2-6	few	CASSLYRMQGQSGANVLTF	TGTGCCAGCAGCTTATACAGGATGCAGGGTCAGAGTGGGGCCAACGTCCTGACTTTC
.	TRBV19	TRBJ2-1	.	CASGSVSYNEQFF	TGTGCCAGTGGTAGCGTCTCCTACAATGAGCAGTTCTTC
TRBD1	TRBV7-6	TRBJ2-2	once	CASSFQGAGANTGELFF	TGTGCCAGCAGCTTCCAGGGGGCGGGCGCGAACACCGGGGAGCTGTTTTTT
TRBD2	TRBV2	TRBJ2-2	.	CASSETSGAGELFF	TGTGCCAGCAGTGAAACCAGCGGGGCCGGGGAGCTGTTTTTT
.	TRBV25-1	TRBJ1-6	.	CASSGGLEGRLHF	TGTGCCAGCAGTGGGGGGTTGGAGGGGCGGCTCCACTTT
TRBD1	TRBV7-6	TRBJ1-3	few	CASSRTGGIGNTIYF	TGTGCCAGCAGCCGGACAGGGGGGATTGGAAACACCATATATTTT
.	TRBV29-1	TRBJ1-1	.	CSVGDTMNTEAFF	TGCAGCGTGGGAGATACCATGAACACTGAAGCTTTCTTT
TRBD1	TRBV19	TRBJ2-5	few	CATSPTGGRGTQYF	TGTGCCACTTCCCCGACAGGGGGAAGAGGGACCCAGTACTTC
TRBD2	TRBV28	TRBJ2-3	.	CASSSTVAGFTDTQYF	TGTGCCAGCTCCTCAACGGTAGCGGGTTTTACAGATACGCAGTATTTT
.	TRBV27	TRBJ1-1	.	CASSLGGRGTEAFF	TGTGCCAGCAGTTTAGGCGGCAGAGGCACTGAAGCTTTCTTT
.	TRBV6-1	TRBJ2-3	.	CASRQSDAQYF	TGTGCCAGCAGACAGTCAGATGCGCAGTATTTT
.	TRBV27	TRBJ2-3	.	CASSSPIGVGTDTQYF	TGTGCCAGCAGTTCGCCAATAGGGGTAGGCACAGATACGCAGTATTTT
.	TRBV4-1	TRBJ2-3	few	CASSQDLGQGGDTQYF	TGCGCCAGCAGCCAAGATCTGGGGCAGGGAGGTGATACGCAGTATTTT
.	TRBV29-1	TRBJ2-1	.	CSAQRDNEQFF	TGCAGCGCGCAGCGGGACAATGAGCAGTTCTTC
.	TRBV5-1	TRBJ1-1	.	CASSLGQQNTEAFF	TGCGCCAGCAGCTTGGGGCAACAGAACACTGAAGCTTTCTTT
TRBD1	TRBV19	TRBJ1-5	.	CASSIEKRTGGQPQHF	TGTGCCAGTAGTATAGAGAAGAGGACAGGGGGCCAGCCCCAGCATTTT
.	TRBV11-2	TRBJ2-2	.	CASSATRRVDTGELFF	TGTGCCAGCAGCGCAACGCGCAGGGTAGACACCGGGGAGCTGTTTTTT
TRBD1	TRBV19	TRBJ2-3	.	CASSKGTGVTDTQYF	TGTGCCAGTAGTAAGGGGACAGGGGTCACAGATACGCAGTATTTT
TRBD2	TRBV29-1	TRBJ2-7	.	CSVGVAGGSYEQYF	TGCAGCGTCGGGGTAGCGGGGGGTTCCTACGAGCAGTACTTC
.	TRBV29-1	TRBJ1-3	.	CGGLRSGNTIYF	TGCGGCGGTTTGAGGTCTGGAAACACCATATATTTT
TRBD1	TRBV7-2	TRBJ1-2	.	CASSLQYRGDGYTF	TGTGCCAGCAGCTTACAGTACAGGGGAGATGGCTACACCTTC